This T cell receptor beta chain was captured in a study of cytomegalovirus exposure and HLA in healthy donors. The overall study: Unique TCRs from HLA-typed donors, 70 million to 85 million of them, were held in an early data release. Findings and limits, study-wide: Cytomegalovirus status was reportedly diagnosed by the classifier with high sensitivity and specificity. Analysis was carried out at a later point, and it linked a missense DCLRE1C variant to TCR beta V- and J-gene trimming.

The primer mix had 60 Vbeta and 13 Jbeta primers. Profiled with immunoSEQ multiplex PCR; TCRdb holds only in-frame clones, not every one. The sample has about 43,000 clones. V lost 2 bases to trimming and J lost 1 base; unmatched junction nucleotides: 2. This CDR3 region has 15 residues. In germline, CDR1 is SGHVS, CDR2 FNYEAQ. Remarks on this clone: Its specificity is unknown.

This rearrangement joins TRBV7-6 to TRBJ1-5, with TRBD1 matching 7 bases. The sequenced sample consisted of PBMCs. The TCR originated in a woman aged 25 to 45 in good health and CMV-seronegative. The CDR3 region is CASSLKGQSNQPQHF. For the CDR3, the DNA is TGTGCCAGCAGCTTAAAGGGACAGAGCAATCAGCCCCAGCATTTT.